This T cell receptor beta chain came from a study of vaccination and CD4 T cells after COVID-19. Background on the study: Cells were stimulated with overlapping spike peptide pools from SARS-CoV-2, HCoV-NL63, HCoV-OC43 and HCoV-229E.

On this clonotype itself: The target antigen is unknown.

Whole-study findings and limits: Researchers looked at relatively few convalescent patients and had no early post-infection timepoints.

The study sequenced cultured CD4+ T cell DNA using the Oncomine TCR Beta short-read assay. Cultured CD4+ T cells were the source of extracted genomic DNA. Each CDR3 protein is one row after TCRdb ran MiXCR on the PCR reads. The table has roughly 13,000 distinct CDR3 sequences, 55% seen once; the top ten hold 16%. The V end lost 4 bases, the J end lost 3 bases, and 1 base lay between the germline ends. The CDR3 loop spans 10 amino acids. In germline, CDR1 is SGHTA, CDR2 FQGTGA. Noted treatment: approximately nine-day PBMC culture with coronavirus spike peptide pools or control peptides (ViraFEST assay).

Material: CD4+ T cells from blood, cultured in vitro. The chain links TRBV7-3 to TRBJ2-7, with D uncertain. The clonotype originates from a human donor who had recovered from COVID-19. The CDR3 DNA sequence: TGTGCCAGCAGCTACTACGAGCAGTACTTC. Its translation is CASSYYEQYF.